The rows below give T cell receptor beta chains drawn from one sample of a study of response to subunit inactivated influenza vaccine. TCRdb fed the RT-PCR reads into MiXCR, producing one record per CDR3 protein. This sample has 590,000 or so distinct CDR3 sequences; roughly 15% occur once, and the top ten carry 7.6%. The specimen comprised PBMCs from blood, sampled roughly 2 weeks before vaccination. Receptors were obtained from a man aged 45 to 65 who received an inactivated influenza vaccine. Both conserved end residues are part of each CDR3. Fields, in order: J gene, D gene, V gene, clone size, CDR3 protein, CDR3 DNA. A D gene is named only where the DNA matches it firmly. Clone sizes are given selectively: once, few, many, or a class where the clone is expanded.

TRBJ1-1 | TRBD1 | TRBV12-3/TRBV12-4 | NA | CASSFGDRDTEAFF | TGTGCCAGCAGTTTCGGTGACAGGGACACTGAAGCTTTCTTT
TRBJ1-1 | NA | TRBV7-2 | NA | CASSLGRSIMNTEAFF | TGTGCCAGCAGCTTAGGCCGGAGTATAATGAACACTGAAGCTTTCTTT
TRBJ2-6 | TRBD2 | TRBV7-8 | NA | CASSRLQGLAGDGANVLTF | TGTGCCAGCAGCCGCCTACAGGGACTAGCGGGAGATGGGGCCAACGTCCTGACTTTC
TRBJ1-2 | TRBD1 | TRBV6-2/TRBV6-3 | NA | CASRYAGGWGYTF | TGTGCCAGCAGATACGCAGGGGGCTGGGGCTACACCTTC
TRBJ2-1 | NA | TRBV5-1 | few | CASSLGSRDNEQFF | TGCGCCAGCAGCTTGGGTAGCCGAGACAATGAGCAGTTCTTC
TRBJ2-1 | TRBD2 | TRBV15 | many | CATSRDQGGGDEQFF | TGTGCCACCAGCAGAGATCAGGGCGGGGGGGATGAGCAGTTCTTC
TRBJ2-3 | NA | TRBV20-1 | NA | CSARGSSTDTQYF | TGCAGTGCTAGAGGGAGTAGCACAGATACGCAGTATTTT
TRBJ2-4 | TRBD2 | TRBV19 | few | CASSMGLAGLDIQYF | TGTGCCAGTAGTATGGGGCTAGCGGGATTGGACATTCAGTACTTC
TRBJ2-7 | TRBD2 | TRBV28 | NA | CASRGTSGRRNEQYF | TGTGCCAGCAGAGGGACTAGCGGGAGGCGGAACGAGCAGTACTTC
TRBJ2-2 | NA | TRBV29-1 | few | CSVDGLSTGELFF | TGCAGCGTTGATGGCCTTAGCACCGGGGAGCTGTTTTTT
TRBJ2-3 | TRBD2 | TRBV5-5 | few | CASSKSSGGWGTDTQYF | TGTGCCAGCAGCAAGTCTAGCGGGGGTTGGGGCACAGATACGCAGTATTTT
TRBJ2-5 | TRBD1 | TRBV20-1 | few | CSAMDREETQYF | TGCAGTGCCATGGACAGGGAGGAGACCCAGTACTTC
TRBJ2-1 | TRBD1 | TRBV4-3 | NA | CASSQDIGTASYNEQFF | TGCGCCAGCAGCCAAGATATAGGGACAGCTTCATACAATGAGCAGTTCTTC
TRBJ2-7 | NA | TRBV7-3 | many | CASSLYAGSSYEQYF | TGTGCCAGCAGCTTATACGCAGGTAGCTCCTACGAGCAGTACTTC
TRBJ2-3 | TRBD2 | TRBV5-1 | few | CASRSSGTSSHWDTQYF | TGCGCCAGCAGATCTTCCGGGACTAGCAGCCACTGGGATACGCAGTATTTT
TRBJ1-1 | NA | TRBV3-1 | NA | CASSQSSGTPYEAFF | TGTGCCAGCAGCCAATCTTCCGGGACACCGTATGAAGCTTTCTTT
TRBJ1-4 | TRBD1 | TRBV5-1 | many | CASRGTATNEKLFF | TGCGCCAGCAGGGGGACAGCAACTAATGAAAAACTGTTTTTT
TRBJ2-7 | NA | TRBV11-2 | NA | CASSLGAGVNYEQYF | TGTGCCAGCAGCTTAGGTGCAGGCGTAAACTACGAGCAGTACTTC
TRBJ2-5 | NA | TRBV29-1 | few | CSVGWGASQETQYF | TGCAGCGTTGGTTGGGGGGCCTCCCAAGAGACCCAGTACTTC
TRBJ1-5 | NA | TRBV2 | few | CASSDRYSNQPQHF | TGTGCCAGCAGTGATCGATATAGCAATCAGCCCCAGCATTTT
TRBJ2-3 | NA | TRBV4-3 | few | CASSQVPGVDTQYF | TGCGCCAGCAGCCAAGTACCGGGGGTTGATACGCAGTATTTT
TRBJ2-1 | TRBD1 | TRBV27 | NA | CATHLGPGGTNEQFF | TGTGCCACCCACCTAGGCCCAGGGGGTACCAATGAGCAGTTCTTC
TRBJ1-2 | NA | TRBV5-1 | few | CASSPLRSNYGYTF | TGCGCCAGCAGCCCGCTGAGGAGTAACTATGGCTACACCTTC
TRBJ2-7 | NA | TRBV24-1 | few | CATRDNSYEQYF | TGTGCCACCAGGGACAACTCCTACGAGCAGTACTTC
TRBJ2-1 | TRBD2 | TRBV20-1 | NA | CSTRMASGRAGEQFF | TGCAGTACTAGAATGGCTAGCGGGAGGGCAGGGGAGCAGTTCTTC
TRBJ2-3 | TRBD2 | TRBV29-1 | few | CSFRSGATDTQYF | TGCAGCTTCAGAAGCGGGGCAACAGATACGCAGTATTTT
TRBJ1-4 | NA | TRBV2 | many | CASRGQTTNEKLFF | TGTGCCAGCAGAGGACAGACAACTAATGAAAAACTGTTTTTT
TRBJ2-3 | NA | TRBV4-1 | NA | CASSQDSYGNTQYF | TGCGCCAGCAGCCAAGATAGTTATGGGAATACGCAGTATTTT
TRBJ1-5 | NA | TRBV19 | few | CASRLSGAGSQPQHF | TGTGCCAGTCGGTTATCGGGGGCAGGGAGTCAGCCCCAGCATTTT
TRBJ2-5 | NA | TRBV7-6 | NA | CASSRYSREQETQYF | TGTGCCAGCAGCAGATATTCAAGGGAACAAGAGACCCAGTACTTC
TRBJ2-6 | NA | TRBV4-3 | NA | CASSQELRVYVLTF | TGCGCCAGCAGCCAAGAATTGAGGGTGTACGTCCTGACTTTC
TRBJ2-7 | TRBD1 | TRBV20-1 | many | CSAGGTGSSYEQYF | TGCAGTGCTGGAGGGACAGGGAGCTCCTACGAGCAGTACTTC
TRBJ2-2 | TRBD2 | TRBV4-1 | NA | CASSQDGGCGSGELFF | TGCGCCAGCAGCCAAGACGGGGGGTGCGGTTCCGGGGAGCTGTTTTTT
TRBJ2-1 | TRBD2 | TRBV19 | NA | CASSWPGRVDEQFF | TGTGCCAGTAGTTGGCCGGGGAGGGTGGATGAGCAGTTCTTC
TRBJ2-1 | TRBD2 | TRBV4-3 | few | CASSQVIAGGTQVFF | TGCGCCAGCAGCCAAGTAATAGCGGGGGGCACTCAGGTGTTCTTC
TRBJ2-2 | NA | TRBV27 | NA | CASSSTSLVTGELFF | TGTGCCAGCAGTTCCACTAGTCTGGTCACCGGGGAGCTGTTTTTT
TRBJ2-3 | TRBD2 | TRBV20-1 | few | CSAAPLAYTDTQYF | TGCAGTGCTGCCCCACTAGCGTACACAGATACGCAGTATTTT
TRBJ1-1 | NA | TRBV29-1 | NA | CSGQNTEAFF | TGCAGCGGACAGAACACTGAAGCTTTCTTT
TRBJ2-3 | NA | TRBV28 | NA | CASSKRGTSDTQYF | TGTGCCAGCAGCAAAAGGGGGACTTCGGATACGCAGTATTTT
TRBJ2-7 | TRBD1 | TRBV5-1 | NA | CASSGQGLNEQYF | TGCGCCAGCAGCGGACAGGGGCTCAACGAGCAGTACTTC
TRBJ2-2 | TRBD1 | TRBV20-1 | many | CSARGTVRRTGELFF | TGCAGTGCTAGGGGGACAGTGAGGCGGACCGGGGAGCTGTTTTTT
TRBJ2-7 | NA | TRBV7-2 | few | CASSSFRAYEQYF | TGTGCCAGCAGCTCTTTCCGGGCCTACGAGCAGTACTTC
TRBJ2-1 | NA | TRBV12-3/TRBV12-4 | NA | CASTLIRDGNNEQFF | TGTGCCAGCACTCTTATCCGGGACGGAAACAATGAGCAGTTCTTC
TRBJ1-1 | NA | TRBV30 | NA | CAWKQGRTEAFF | TGTGCCTGGAAACAGGGAAGGACTGAAGCTTTCTTT